Below are 24 T cell receptor beta chains sequenced from a single sample in a study of blood T cell repertoires in COVID-19. Clones were read by immunoSEQ multiplex PCR, and TCRdb kept only the in-frame ones, dropping some. The sample holds over 60,000 clones; roughly nine tenths are singletons and the top ten take approximately 15%. Sequenced: peripheral blood. These receptors all stem from an elderly woman with active or convalescent COVID-19.

The rearrangement uses TRBV6-5 and TRBJ2-7, with TRBD1 identical over 7 bases. The junction had 7 bases not matched to a gene; V was cut back by 5 bases and J by 3 bases. From germline, CDR1 is MNHEY and CDR2 SVGAGI. CDR3 size: 14 residues. CDR3 DNA: TGTGCCAGCAGTCTCGACAGGGACCTCTACGAGCAGTACTTC. Protein product: CASSLDRDLYEQYF.

The genes are TRBV5-1 and TRBJ2-3, with D tentatively TRBD1 (7 bases). Per germline, CDR1 SGHRS and CDR2 YFSETQ. V lost 4 bases and J lost 2, with 14 bases in between. The CDR3 consists of 15 residues. CDR3 amino acids: CASSLEGAHTDTQYF. The CDR3 DNA reads as TGCGCCAGCAGCCTGGAGGGGGCCCACACAGATACGCAGTATTTT.

This clone was picked up one time. Other DNA sequences of this sample code for an identical CDR3. The V and J genes are TRBV30 and TRBJ1-2; the D gene is possibly TRBD1 (6 bases). CDR3 size: 12 residues. Between the trimmed V and J ends, which lost 0 bases and 8 bases, there was a span of 10 bases. The V gene's germline CDR1 is GTSNPN and CDR2 SVGIG (reference sequence). The CDR3 nucleotides read TGTGCCTGGAGTGTAGGGGGGGGCGGCTACACCTTC. This sequence encodes CAWSVGGGGYTF.

The rearrangement links TRBV11-2 to TRBJ1-2; D not certain. V was clipped by 1 base and J by 3 bases, with 9 bases between them. The CDR3 totals 14 residues. The germline CDR1 and CDR2 sequences are SGHAT and FQNNGV. CDR3 protein: CASSLVQTYYGYTF. The CDR3 coding sequence is TGTGCCAGCAGCTTAGTACAGACCTACTATGGCTACACCTTC.

CDR3 DNA: TGTGCCTCGGCGACTCCGGGGTCGGAGCAGTTCTTC. It specifies CASATPGSEQFF. The chain links TRBV7-2 to TRBJ2-1; D might be TRBD2 (5 bases). Per germline, CDR1 SGHTA and CDR2 FQGNSA. The CDR3 is 12 residues long. Trimming removed 11 bases from V and 10 bases from J, with 18 bases in between.

As DNA, the CDR3 is TGTGCCAGCTCACCACCCGCAGGGTCCTACGAGCAGTACTTC. As protein: CASSPPAGSYEQYF. The chain links TRBV18 to TRBJ2-7; D is perhaps TRBD1 (5 bases). Germline CDR1 reads KGHSH; CDR2 reads LQKENI. The CDR3 loop spans 14 amino acids. Trimming shortened V by 0 bases and J by 1 base, and 7 bases separated the two germline ends.

This clone came up once. The chain has TRBV6-5 and TRBJ1-6; D is uncertain. The CDR3 length is 15 residues. The V end was cut by 2 bases, the J end by 7 bases, with 12 bases between. Germline CDR1 and CDR2: MNHEY and SVGAGI. The CDR3 sequence is CASSYAGTANSPLHF. CDR3 DNA sequence: TGTGCCAGCAGTTACGCTGGCACAGCAAATTCACCCCTCCACTTT.

V gene TRBV6-6 combines with J gene TRBJ2-3, with TRBD2 as a possible D gene (6 bases). V shed 5 bases and J shed 5 bases, with 11 bases lying between them. There are 13 residues in the CDR3. CDR1 and CDR2 from the germline V gene are MNHNY and SVGAGI (reference sequence). The CDR3 here is CASSPYSGDTQYF. The DNA for the CDR3 is TGTGCCAGCAGTCCCTATAGCGGAGATACGCAGTATTTT.

The rearrangement uses TRBV7-3 and TRBJ2-3; no clear D. CDR1 and CDR2 from the germline V gene are SGHTA and FQGTGA. The CDR3 is 16 amino acids. V gave up 3 bases and J gave up 1 base, with 14 bases separating them. The CDR3 DNA is TGTGCCAGCAGCTTTGGTCCCGACTCGCGCACAGATACGCAGTATTTT. It yields the protein CASSFGPDSRTDTQYF.

V and J are TRBV24-1 and TRBJ2-3; TRBD1 matches 9 bases. The CDR3 has 14 residues. V gave up 5 bases and J gave up 5 bases; unmatched junction bases: 4. The germline CDR1 and CDR2 sequences are KGHDR and SFDVKD. CDR3 coding DNA: TGTGCCACCAGTGGGGACAGGGTGGTAGATACGCAGTATTTT. Its translation: CATSGDRVVDTQYF.

This sequence joins TRBV7-3 and TRBJ2-3; 9 nucleotides line up with TRBD2. The trim removed 5 bases at V and 3 bases at J, leaving 12 bases unmatched. The CDR3 is 17 residues long. Germline-derived CDR1 and CDR2 are SGHTA and FQGTGA. The chain's CDR3 is CASSPDPGTSSTDTQYF. CDR3 nucleotides: TGTGCCAGCAGCCCCGACCCCGGGACTAGCAGTACAGATACGCAGTATTTT.

V and J are TRBV3-1 (or the pseudogene TRBV3-2) and TRBJ1-2; 8 nucleotides agree with TRBD1. The CDR3 spans 15 residues. The V segment lost 2 bases and the J segment 8 bases; nucleotides outside the gene matches: 10. Germline-derived CDR1 and CDR2 are LGHDT and YNNKEL (reference sequence). CDR3 sequence: CASSQMDRARGGYTF. DNA for the CDR3: TGTGCCAGCAGCCAAATGGACAGGGCGCGGGGAGGCTACACCTTC.

For the CDR3, the DNA is TGCGCCAGCAGCCAACCCTTAGCACGGGACAGGGGGCTCTTTGGTGAGCTGTTTTTT. Its protein is CASSQPLARDRGLFGELFF. This sequence joins TRBV4-3 and TRBJ2-2; the match to TRBD1 covers 12 bases. The germline gives CDR1 LGHNA, CDR2 YSLEER. Germline trimming cut 2 bases from V and 11 bases from J; bases unmatched to any gene: 18. This CDR3 has 19 residues.

The chain recombines TRBV2 with TRBJ1-6; 7 bases agree with TRBD1. The CDR3 contains 15 residues. Trimming at V came to 5 bases and at J to 7 bases, leaving 8 bases not matched to a gene. CDR1 and CDR2 from the germline V gene are SNHLY and FYNNEI. CDR3 sequence: CASSLTGVGNSPLHF. The CDR3 DNA reads as TGTGCCAGCAGTCTTACAGGGGTTGGGAATTCACCCCTCCACTTT.

The sample holds one count of this clone. J is TRBJ2-1 and V is TRBV2; the match to TRBD2 covers 8 bases. CDR1 is SNHLY and CDR2 is FYNNEI in the germline V gene. The junction had 10 bases not matched to a gene; V was cut back by 11 bases and J by 4 bases. The CDR3 length is 14 residues. The chain's CDR3 is CAGRRGARYNEQFF. For the CDR3, the DNA is TGTGCCGGAAGGCGGGGGGCCCGATACAATGAGCAGTTCTTC. The whole variable domain, remainder taken from reference TRBV2 and TRBJ2-1, is EPEVTQTPSHQVTQMGQEVILRCVPISNHLYFYWYRQILGQKVEFLVSFYNNEISEKSEIFDDQFSVERPDGSNFTLKIRSTKLEDSAMYFCAGRRGARYNEQFFGPGTRLTVL.

V and J are TRBV7-6 and TRBJ2-5; TRBD2 aligns across 11 bases. CDR1 is SGHVS, CDR2 FNYEAQ, per germline. The length of the CDR3 is 19 residues. V shed 1 base and J 5 bases; nucleotides not matched to a gene: 15. Here the CDR3 DNA reads TGTGCCAGCAGCTTAGTCACGGGCTCTAGCGGGGGGCCCAGGGAGACCCAGTACTTC. This translates into CASSLVTGSSGGPRETQYF.

The sample holds one count of this clone. The chain couples TRBV28 to TRBJ2-7; TRBD2 is a possible D gene (7 bases). Trimming removed 8 bases at V and 1 base at J, with 12 bases between. Germline V gene data show CDR1 as MDHEN and CDR2 as SYDVKM. The CDR3 loop spans 13 amino acids. The CDR3 reads CASGGAESYEQYF. The CDR3 DNA follows: TGTGCCAGCGGGGGGGCGGAATCCTACGAGCAGTACTTC.

This clone was observed a single time. J is TRBJ1-1 and V is TRBV7-2, with D hard to call. The CDR3 spans 13 residues. Germline values: CDR1 SGHTA, CDR2 FQGNSA. The germline V and J ends were trimmed by 5 bases and 1 base, with 8 bases remaining between them. CDR3 coding DNA: TGTGCCAGCAGCCTGAGAGAGAACACTGAAGCTTTCTTT. Protein: CASSLRENTEAFF.

The chain employs TRBV19 and TRBJ1-2, with TRBD1 matching 7 bases. The CDR3 runs to 15 residues. Trimming took 3 bases from V and 4 from J; bases not matched to a gene: 8. CDR1 and CDR2 from the germline V gene are LNHDA and SQIVND (reference sequence). The CDR3 DNA sequence: TGTGCCAGTAGTATCAACGGACAGGAGATCTATGGCTACACCTTC. Residues: CASSINGQEIYGYTF.

The chain links TRBV3-1 (or the pseudogene TRBV3-2) to TRBJ1-1; D might be TRBD1 (6 bases). This CDR3 comprises 16 residues. Germline CDR1 and CDR2: LGHDT and YNNKEL (reference sequence). Trimming removed 0 bases from V and 4 bases from J, with 15 bases in between. CDR3 sequence (DNA): TGTGCCAGCAGCCAAGAACGCAGGGGCGTTAGCACTGAAGCTTTCTTT. This sequence encodes CASSQERRGVSTEAFF.

The chain is built from TRBV19 and TRBJ2-7; TRBD1 matches 9 bases. V was pared by 5 bases and J by 2 bases, with 4 bases of the junction left unmatched. The CDR3 is 14 amino acids. Per germline, CDR1 LNHDA and CDR2 SQIVND (reference sequence). This chain's CDR3 is CASSAGTGTYEQYF. The CDR3 region has the DNA TGTGCCAGTAGTGCCGGGACAGGGACCTACGAGCAGTACTTC.

This clone was recorded only once. The chain recombines TRBV5-4 with TRBJ2-1; 11 bases are a match to TRBD1. The CDR3 contains 19 residues. V lost 4 bases, J lost 0 bases, and 12 bases stayed unmatched. CDR1 and CDR2 (germline): SGHNT, YYREEE (reference sequence). This CDR3 reads CASSLPRTGGPRSYNEQFF. The CDR3 DNA sequence: TGTGCCAGCAGCCTTCCCCGGACAGGGGGCCCTCGCTCCTACAATGAGCAGTTCTTC.

The V call is TRBV28, the J call TRBJ1-4; 7 bases line up with TRBD1. After removal of 5 bases from V and 8 bases from J, the junction contained 11 bases not matched to a gene. Looked up from germline, CDR1 is MDHEN and CDR2 is SYDVKM. The CDR3 runs 15 residues. The CDR3 reads CASSASEGAREKLFF. CDR3 nucleotide sequence: TGTGCCAGCAGTGCCTCGGAGGGGGCGCGGGAAAAACTGTTTTTT.

V usage is TRBV27 and J usage is TRBJ2-5, with a possible D match to TRBD2 (6 bases). V lost 4 bases and J lost 0, with 12 bases in between. The CDR3 totals 15 residues. Germline V gene data show CDR1 as MNHEY and CDR2 as SMNVEV (reference sequence). This CDR3 reads CASSYSAGNQETQYF. DNA of the CDR3: TGTGCCAGCAGTTACAGTGCGGGGAACCAAGAGACCCAGTACTTC.